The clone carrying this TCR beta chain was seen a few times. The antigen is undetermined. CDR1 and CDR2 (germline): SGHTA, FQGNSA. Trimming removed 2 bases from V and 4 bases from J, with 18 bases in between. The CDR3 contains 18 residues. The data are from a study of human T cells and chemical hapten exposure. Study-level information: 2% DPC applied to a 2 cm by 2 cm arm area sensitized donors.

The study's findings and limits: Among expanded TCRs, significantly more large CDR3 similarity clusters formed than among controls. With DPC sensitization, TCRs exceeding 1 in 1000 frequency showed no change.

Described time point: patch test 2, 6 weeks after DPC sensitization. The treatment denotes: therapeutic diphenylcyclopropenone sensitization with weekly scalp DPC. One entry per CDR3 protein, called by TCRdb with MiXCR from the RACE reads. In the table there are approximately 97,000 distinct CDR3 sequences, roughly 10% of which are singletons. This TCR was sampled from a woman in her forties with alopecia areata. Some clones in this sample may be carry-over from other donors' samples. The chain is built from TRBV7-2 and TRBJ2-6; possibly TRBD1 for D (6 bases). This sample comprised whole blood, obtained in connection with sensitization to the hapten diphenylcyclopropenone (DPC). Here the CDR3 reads CASSLMPGDWSGANVLTF. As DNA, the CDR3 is TGTGCCAGCAGCTTAATGCCAGGGGATTGGTCCGGGGCCAACGTCCTGACTTTC. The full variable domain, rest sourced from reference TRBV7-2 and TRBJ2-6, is GAGVSQSPSNKVTEKGKDVELRCDPISGHTALYWYRQSLGQGLEFLIYFQGNSAPDKSGLPSDRFSAERTGGSVSTLTIQRTQQEDSAVYLCASSLMPGDWSGANVLTFGAGSRLTVL.